This section outlines one T cell receptor (beta chain) sequence together with its context. The data stem from a study of cytomegalovirus exposure and HLA in healthy donors. A multiplex PCR was run with 60 Vbeta primers and 13 Jbeta primers. Repertoires were generated with immunoSEQ multiplex PCR, while TCRdb's copy carries only in-frame clones and drops some. The profile shows 150,000 to 200,000 clones, around four fifths of them singletons. Germline V gene sequence: CDR1 MNHEY, CDR2 SMNVEV (reference sequence). J was trimmed by 5 bases and V by 8 bases; bases with no gene match: 13. The CDR3 length is 15 residues.

The sequence was collected from a woman in her 50s in good health and CMV-seropositive. Sequencing used PBMCs. This chain connects TRBV27 to TRBJ2-7; 9 nucleotides align to TRBD1. CDR3 sequence: CASRRLGTGTDEQYF. CDR3 coding DNA: TGTGCCAGCCGCCGGCTAGGGACAGGGACCGACGAGCAGTACTTC.